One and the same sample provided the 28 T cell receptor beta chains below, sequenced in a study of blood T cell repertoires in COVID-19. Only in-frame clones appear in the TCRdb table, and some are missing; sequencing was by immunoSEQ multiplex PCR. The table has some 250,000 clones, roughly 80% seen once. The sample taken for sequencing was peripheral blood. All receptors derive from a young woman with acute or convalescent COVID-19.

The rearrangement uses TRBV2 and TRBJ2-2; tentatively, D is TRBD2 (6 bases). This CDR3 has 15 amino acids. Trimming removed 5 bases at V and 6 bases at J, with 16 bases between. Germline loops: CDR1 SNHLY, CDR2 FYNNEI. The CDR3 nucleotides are TGTGCCAGCAGTTTAGGGACTTTACGAGCCGGGGAGCTGTTTTTT. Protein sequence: CASSLGTLRAGELFF.

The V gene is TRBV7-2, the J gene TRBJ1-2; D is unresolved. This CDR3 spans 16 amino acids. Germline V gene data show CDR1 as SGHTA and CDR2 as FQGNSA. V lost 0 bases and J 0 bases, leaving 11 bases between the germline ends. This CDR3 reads CASSLAVGLANYGYTF. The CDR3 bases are TGTGCCAGCAGCTTAGCAGTCGGACTAGCTAACTATGGCTACACCTTC.

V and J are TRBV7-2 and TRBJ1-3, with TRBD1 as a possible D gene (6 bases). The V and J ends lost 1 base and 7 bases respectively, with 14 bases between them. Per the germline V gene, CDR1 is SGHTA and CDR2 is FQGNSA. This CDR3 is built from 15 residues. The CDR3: CASSLETGRWNTIYF. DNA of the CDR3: TGTGCCAGCAGCTTAGAGACAGGACGGTGGAACACCATATATTTT. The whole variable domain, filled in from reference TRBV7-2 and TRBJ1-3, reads GAGVSQSPSNKVTEKGKDVELRCDPISGHTALYWYRQSLGQGLEFLIYFQGNSAPDKSGLPSDRFSAERTGGSVSTLTIQRTQQEDSAVYLCASSLETGRWNTIYFGEGSWLTVV.

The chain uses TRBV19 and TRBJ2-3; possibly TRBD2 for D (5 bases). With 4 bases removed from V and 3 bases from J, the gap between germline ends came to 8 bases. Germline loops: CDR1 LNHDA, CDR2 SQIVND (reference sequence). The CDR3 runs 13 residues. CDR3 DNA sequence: TGTGCCAGTAGTACTCGGGGAACAGATACGCAGTATTTT. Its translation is CASSTRGTDTQYF. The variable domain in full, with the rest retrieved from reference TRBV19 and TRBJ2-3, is DGGITQSPKYLFRKEGQNVTLSCEQNLNHDAMYWYRQDPGQGLRLIYYSQIVNDFQKGDIAEGYSVSREKKESFPLTVTSAQKNPTAFYLCASSTRGTDTQYFGPGTRLTVL.

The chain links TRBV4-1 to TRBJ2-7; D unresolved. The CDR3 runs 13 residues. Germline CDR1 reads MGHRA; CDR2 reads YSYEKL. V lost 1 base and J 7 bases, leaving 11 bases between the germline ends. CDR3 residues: CASSQGYNFEQYF. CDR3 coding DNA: TGCGCCAGCAGCCAAGGCTATAATTTTGAGCAGTACTTC.

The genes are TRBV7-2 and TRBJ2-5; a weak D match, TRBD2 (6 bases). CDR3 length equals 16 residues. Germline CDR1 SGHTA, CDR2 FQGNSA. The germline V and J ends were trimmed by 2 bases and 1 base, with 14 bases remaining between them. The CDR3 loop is CASSLFGTSIQETQYF. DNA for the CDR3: TGTGCCAGCAGCTTATTCGGAACTAGCATCCAAGAGACCCAGTACTTC.

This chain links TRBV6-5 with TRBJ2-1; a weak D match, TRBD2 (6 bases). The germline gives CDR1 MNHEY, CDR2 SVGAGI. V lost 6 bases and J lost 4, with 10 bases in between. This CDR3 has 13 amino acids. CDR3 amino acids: CASRGDFYNEQFF. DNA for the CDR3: TGTGCCAGCAGGGGGGACTTTTACAATGAGCAGTTCTTC.

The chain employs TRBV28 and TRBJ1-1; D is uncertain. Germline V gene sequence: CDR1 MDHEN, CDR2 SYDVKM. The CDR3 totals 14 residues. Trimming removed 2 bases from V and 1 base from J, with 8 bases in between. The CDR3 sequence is CASSLETANTEAFF. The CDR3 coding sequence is TGTGCCAGCAGTTTAGAAACAGCGAACACTGAAGCTTTCTTT.

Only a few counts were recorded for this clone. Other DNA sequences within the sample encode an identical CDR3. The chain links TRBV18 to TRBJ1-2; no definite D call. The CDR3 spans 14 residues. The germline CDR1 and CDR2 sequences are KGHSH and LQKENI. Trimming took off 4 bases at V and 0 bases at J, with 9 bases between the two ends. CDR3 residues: CASSRGGANYGYTF. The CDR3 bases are TGTGCCAGCTCACGAGGCGGAGCTAACTATGGCTACACCTTC.

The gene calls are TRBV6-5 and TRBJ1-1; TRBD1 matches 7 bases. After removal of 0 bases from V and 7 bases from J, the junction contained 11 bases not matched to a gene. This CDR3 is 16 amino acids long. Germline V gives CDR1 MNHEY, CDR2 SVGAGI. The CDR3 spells CASSYSNGGGEGEAFF. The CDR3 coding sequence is TGTGCCAGCAGTTACTCGAACGGAGGGGGCGAGGGTGAAGCTTTCTTT.

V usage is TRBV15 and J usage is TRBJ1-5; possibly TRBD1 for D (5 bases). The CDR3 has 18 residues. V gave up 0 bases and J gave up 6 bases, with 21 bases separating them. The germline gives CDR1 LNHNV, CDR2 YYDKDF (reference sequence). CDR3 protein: CATSRDPRTREGFQPQHF. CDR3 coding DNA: TGTGCCACCAGCAGAGATCCCCGCACCAGGGAAGGGTTTCAGCCCCAGCATTTT.

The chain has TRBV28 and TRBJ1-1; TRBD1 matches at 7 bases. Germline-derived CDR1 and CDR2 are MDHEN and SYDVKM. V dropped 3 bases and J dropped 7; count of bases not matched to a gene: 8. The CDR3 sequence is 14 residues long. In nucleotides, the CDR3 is TGTGCCAGCAGTTTTAAGGGGACAGCGTTTGAAGCTTTCTTT. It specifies CASSFKGTAFEAFF.

This CDR3 is CASRRHRDTAPLHF. The CDR3 DNA is TGTGCCAGCAGAAGACATCGGGACACAGCACCCCTCCACTTT. The rearrangement links TRBV6-5 to TRBJ1-6, with D possibly being TRBD1 (6 bases). The germline gives CDR1 MNHEY, CDR2 SVGAGI. Deletions cut 6 bases from V and 11 bases from J, with 17 bases between. The CDR3 totals 14 residues.

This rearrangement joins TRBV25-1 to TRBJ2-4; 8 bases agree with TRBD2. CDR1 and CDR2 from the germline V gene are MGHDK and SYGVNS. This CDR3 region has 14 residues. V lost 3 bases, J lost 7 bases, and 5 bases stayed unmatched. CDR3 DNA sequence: TGTGCCAGCAGTGAGGCGGGAGGTGGGAACATTCAGTACTTC. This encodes CASSEAGGGNIQYF.

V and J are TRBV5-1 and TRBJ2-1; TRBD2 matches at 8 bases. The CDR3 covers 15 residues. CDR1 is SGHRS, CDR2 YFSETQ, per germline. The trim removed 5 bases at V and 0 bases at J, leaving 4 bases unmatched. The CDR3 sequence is CASRTLAASYNEQFF. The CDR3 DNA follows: TGCGCCAGCAGGACACTAGCGGCCTCCTACAATGAGCAGTTCTTC.

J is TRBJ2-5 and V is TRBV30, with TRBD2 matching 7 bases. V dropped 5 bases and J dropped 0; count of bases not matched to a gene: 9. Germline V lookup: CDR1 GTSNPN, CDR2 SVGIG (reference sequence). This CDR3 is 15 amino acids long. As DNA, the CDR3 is TGTGCCTGGGGTGGTTGGCTAGCGGACCAAGAGACCCAGTACTTC. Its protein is CAWGGWLADQETQYF.

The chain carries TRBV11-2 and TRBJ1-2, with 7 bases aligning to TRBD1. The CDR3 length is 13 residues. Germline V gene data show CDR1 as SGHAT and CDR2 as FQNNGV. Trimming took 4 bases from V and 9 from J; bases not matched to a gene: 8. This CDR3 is CASSSATGSRYTF. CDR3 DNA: TGTGCCAGCAGCTCCGCGACAGGGTCACGCTACACCTTC.

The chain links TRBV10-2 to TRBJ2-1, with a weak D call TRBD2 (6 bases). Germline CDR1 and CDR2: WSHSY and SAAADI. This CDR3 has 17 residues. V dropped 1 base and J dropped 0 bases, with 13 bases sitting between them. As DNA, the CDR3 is TGCGCCAGCAGTGAGTTGAGCGGGCTGAGCTCCTACAATGAGCAGTTCTTC. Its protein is CASSELSGLSSYNEQFF.

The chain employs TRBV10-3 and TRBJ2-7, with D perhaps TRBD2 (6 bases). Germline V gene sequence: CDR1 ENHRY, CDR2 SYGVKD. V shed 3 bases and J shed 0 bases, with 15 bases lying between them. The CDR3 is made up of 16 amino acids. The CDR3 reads CAISDGAGTLSYEQYF. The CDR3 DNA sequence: TGTGCCATCAGTGACGGGGCGGGAACCCTCTCCTACGAGCAGTACTTC.

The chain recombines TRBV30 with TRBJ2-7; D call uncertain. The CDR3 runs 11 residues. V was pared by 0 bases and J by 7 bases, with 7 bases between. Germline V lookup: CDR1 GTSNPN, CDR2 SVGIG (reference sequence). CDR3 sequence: CAWSVMREQYF. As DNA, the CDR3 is TGTGCCTGGAGTGTTATGAGGGAGCAGTACTTC.

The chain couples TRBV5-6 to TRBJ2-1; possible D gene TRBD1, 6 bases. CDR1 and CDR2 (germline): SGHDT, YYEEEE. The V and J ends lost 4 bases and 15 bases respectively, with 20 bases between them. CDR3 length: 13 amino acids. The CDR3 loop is CASSIGTLGARFF. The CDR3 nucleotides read TGTGCCAGCAGCATAGGGACACTCGGCGCCCGGTTCTTC.

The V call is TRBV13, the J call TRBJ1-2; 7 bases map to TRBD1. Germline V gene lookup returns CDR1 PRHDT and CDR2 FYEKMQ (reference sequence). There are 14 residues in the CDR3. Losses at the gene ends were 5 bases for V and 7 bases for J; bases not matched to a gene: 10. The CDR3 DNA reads TGTGCCAGCAGCCTTGGGACAGTCCCTGGTGGCTACACCTTC. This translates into CASSLGTVPGGYTF.

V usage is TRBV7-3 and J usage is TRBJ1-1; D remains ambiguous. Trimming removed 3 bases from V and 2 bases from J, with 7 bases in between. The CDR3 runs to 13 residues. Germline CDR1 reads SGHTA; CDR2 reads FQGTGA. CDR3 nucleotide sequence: TGTGCCAGCAGCTTTGGAGCCAACACTGAAGCTTTCTTT. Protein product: CASSFGANTEAFF. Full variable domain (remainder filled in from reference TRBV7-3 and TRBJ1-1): GAGVSQTPSNKVTEKGKYVELRCDPISGHTALYWYRQSLGQGPEFLIYFQGTGAADDSGLPNDRFFAVRPEGSVSTLKIQRTERGDSAVYLCASSFGANTEAFFGQGTRLTVV.

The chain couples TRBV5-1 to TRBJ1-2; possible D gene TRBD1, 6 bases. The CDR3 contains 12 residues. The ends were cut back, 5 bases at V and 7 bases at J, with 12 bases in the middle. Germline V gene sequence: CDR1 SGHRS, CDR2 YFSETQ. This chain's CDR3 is CASSLLRGGYTF. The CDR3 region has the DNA TGCGCCAGCAGTCTCCTCAGGGGTGGCTACACCTTC.

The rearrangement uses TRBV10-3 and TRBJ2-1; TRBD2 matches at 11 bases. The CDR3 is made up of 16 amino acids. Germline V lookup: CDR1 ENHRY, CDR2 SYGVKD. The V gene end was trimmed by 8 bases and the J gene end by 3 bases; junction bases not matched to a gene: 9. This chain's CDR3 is CAIGDSGRAGYNEQFF. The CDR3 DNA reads TGTGCCATCGGAGATAGCGGGAGGGCCGGCTACAATGAGCAGTTCTTC.

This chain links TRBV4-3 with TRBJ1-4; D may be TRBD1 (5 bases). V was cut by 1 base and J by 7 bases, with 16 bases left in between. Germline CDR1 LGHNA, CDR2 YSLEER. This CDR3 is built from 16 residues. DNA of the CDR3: TGCGCCAGCAGCCAAGGCTGGGGGGAGGGAGCTGAAAAACTGTTTTTT. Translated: CASSQGWGEGAEKLFF.

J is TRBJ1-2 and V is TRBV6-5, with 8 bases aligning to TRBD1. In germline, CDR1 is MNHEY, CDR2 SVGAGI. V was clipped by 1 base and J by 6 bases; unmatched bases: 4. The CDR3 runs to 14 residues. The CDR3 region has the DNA TGTGCCAGCAGTTACTTAGGACAGGGTGATGGCTACACCTTC. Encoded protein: CASSYLGQGDGYTF.

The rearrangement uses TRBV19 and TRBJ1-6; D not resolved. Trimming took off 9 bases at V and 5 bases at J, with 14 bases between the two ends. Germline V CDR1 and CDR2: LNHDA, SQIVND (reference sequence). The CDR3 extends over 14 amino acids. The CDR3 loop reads CASSDQAHNSPLHF. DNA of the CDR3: TGTGCCAGCAGTGATCAGGCACATAATTCACCCCTCCACTTT.